This T cell receptor beta chain stems from a study of T cell responses to AZD1222 COVID-19 vaccine listed by TCRdb under 2021. A note on the overall study: TCR sequencing was performed for 230 to 250 trial participants, of whom about 200 were given two doses of AZD1222 and some 26 were given two doses of MenACWY control vaccine. Trial participants were enrolled into age subgroups of 18-55, 56-69 and 70-plus years, which contained roughly 150, 30 and 60 TCR-sequenced participants, respectively. The paper as a whole reports these results and caveats: Participants were mostly white British, with more females than males. The authors suggested clonal diversity may have been underestimated. The vaccine-associated CD4 TCRs covered the entire spike protein, and the dominant responses fell in regions 160-218 and 743-854. Reportedly, almost half of the unique spike-specific TCRs recognized epitopes lying outside the regions that are mutated in the B.1.351 and B.1.1.7 variants. After two AZD1222 doses, both the breadth and the depth of spike-specific TCRs were significantly higher than at day 0 and than in MenACWY recipients. Conclusions about previously exposed vaccinees were limited because only six or seven AZD1222 recipients were SARS-CoV-2 seropositive at baseline. In the small 56-69-year group, the increase in depth fell short of significance, most likely because of low power. Because no day 14 peak-response samples were available, the repertoires could be characterized only after the peak T cell response.

The germline ends are 16 bases apart after V is trimmed by 1 base and J by 3 bases. The germline V gene specifies SGHRS as CDR1 and YFSETQ as CDR2. CDR3 length: 16 amino acids, cysteine to phenylalanine. Kept here is only the CDR3 DNA, which spans 48 bases and is read in frame from base 1. Of note for this clone: Its antigen is still unknown. There are no base qualities to consult, and no much larger clone falls within one base.

The CDR3 regions of human TCRbeta chains were analyzed by immunosequencing. The authors' analysis ran thus. Repertoire TCRs were matched against a reference library of SARS-CoV-2-specific TCRs generated with the MIRA antigen-specificity platform. Breadth was defined as the fraction of unique TCRs that were SARS-CoV-2-associated. Depth was defined as the fraction of total T cells that were SARS-CoV-2-associated. Using the MIRA data, each spike-specific TCR was mapped to the spike region that the TCR reacts to and placed in a CD4 or CD8 class. Log10-transformed breadth and depth values were compared by one-way ANOVA with Sidak's multiple comparisons tests. Sourced from immuneACCESS, this table was stored by TCRdb with only in-frame sequences that have V and J called. A share of the clones is absent; for the studies checked, an unresolved V gene accounts for under half, and the remainder has no known explanation. That table is the source of V, J and clone size, and D and trimming were worked out from the DNA. Recorded for this sample are about 270,000 clones; around 92% of them occurred a single time. The ten biggest clones cover less than 0.6% of the sample.

This specimen's time point label, interpreted: about 28 days (+/-7) after the second vaccine dose. Because spike-specific TCR depth and breadth did not differ between the two schedules, AZD1222 recipients who got a second dose at roughly 4 weeks were pooled with those who got a second dose at roughly 12 weeks. Vaccinee samples came from UK trials COV001 and COV002, including a single-blind randomized controlled phase 2/3 trial of AZD1222 (ChAdOx1 nCoV-19) in healthy adults. For TCRbeta chain sequencing, PBMC samples from trial participants were taken at day 0 and at day 28 after the second dose. The sequence links TRBV5-1 to TRBJ1-2; TRBD1 could be the D gene, as 6 bases match. Sequencing used peripheral blood, obtained 28 days after the second AZD1222 dose. This clonotype was obtained from an adult who received the AZD1222 COVID-19 vaccine. This receptor has the CDR3 CASSLQEPGADYGYTF. The nucleotide sequence reads as follows: TGCGCCAGCAGCTTGCAAGAACCGGGGGCCGACTATGGCTACACCTTC.